These T cell receptor beta chains were read from a single sample in a study of beta chain features in type 1 diabetes. Measured with immunoSEQ multiplex PCR; TCRdb has only the in-frame clones, and not every one. This table has around 280,000 clones, 14% to 15% appearing once. Sequencing was performed on naive CD4+ T cells from blood. The source of these receptors is a man aged 18 to 29 with type 1 diabetes. CDR3s include the opening cysteine and the closing phenylalanine or tryptophan. The D gene is left open where the match is weak. A clone size is listed for some rows: how often the clone was seen (once, few, many), or a class if it is expanded.

J gene: TRBJ2-5; CDR3 length: 13; D gene: .; V gene: TRBV15; clone size: few; CDR3 DNA: TGTGCCACCAGTTACGGGATCCAAGAGACCCAGTACTTC; CDR3 protein: CATSYGIQETQYF
J gene: TRBJ2-3; CDR3 length: 14; D gene: .; V gene: TRBV7-8; clone size: .; CDR3 DNA: TGTGCCAGCAGCCCCATCAGGAACACAGATACGCAGTATTTT; CDR3 protein: CASSPIRNTDTQYF
J gene: TRBJ1-2; CDR3 length: 16; D gene: .; V gene: TRBV6-1; clone size: .; CDR3 DNA: TGTGCCAGCAGTGAAGCGGCGTTGGGGCAGTTTAATGGCTACACCTTC; CDR3 protein: CASSEAALGQFNGYTF
J gene: TRBJ2-5; CDR3 length: 15; D gene: .; V gene: TRBV9; clone size: .; CDR3 DNA: TGTGCCAGCAGCGTAGGGGTAGGGGGTCGAGAGACCCAGTACTTC; CDR3 protein: CASSVGVGGRETQYF
J gene: TRBJ2-7; CDR3 length: 14; D gene: TRBD1; V gene: TRBV5-1; clone size: few; CDR3 DNA: TGCGCCAGCACCAGGGACAGGGGTGACTACGAGCAGTACTTC; CDR3 protein: CASTRDRGDYEQYF
J gene: TRBJ2-1; CDR3 length: 14; D gene: TRBD2; V gene: TRBV2; clone size: once; CDR3 DNA: TGTGCCAGCATGGTGCTAGCGGCCTACAATGAGCAGTTCTTC; CDR3 protein: CASMVLAAYNEQFF
J gene: TRBJ2-1; CDR3 length: 14; D gene: TRBD1; V gene: TRBV29-1; clone size: .; CDR3 DNA: TGCAGCACCCTGGGGCAGGGGGCGACGGATGAGCAGTTCTTC; CDR3 protein: CSTLGQGATDEQFF
J gene: TRBJ2-1; CDR3 length: 14; D gene: TRBD2; V gene: TRBV29-1; clone size: few; CDR3 DNA: TGCAGCGTAAGCGGGGGGGCCTCCTACAATGAGCAGTTCTTC; CDR3 protein: CSVSGGASYNEQFF
J gene: TRBJ2-5; CDR3 length: 14; D gene: TRBD1; V gene: TRBV28; clone size: .; CDR3 DNA: TGTGCCAGCAGCCTTGGACAGGGACAAGAGACCCAGTACTTC; CDR3 protein: CASSLGQGQETQYF
J gene: TRBJ2-3; CDR3 length: 14; D gene: TRBD2; V gene: TRBV29-1; clone size: .; CDR3 DNA: TGCAGCGTTGAACTAGCGGGAGCTTCAGATACGCAGTATTTT; CDR3 protein: CSVELAGASDTQYF
J gene: TRBJ2-1; CDR3 length: 16; D gene: .; V gene: TRBV6-6; clone size: few; CDR3 DNA: TGTGCCAGCAGCAACCAGGGGCTCGTCGGATACAATGAGCAGTTCTTC; CDR3 protein: CASSNQGLVGYNEQFF
J gene: TRBJ2-7; CDR3 length: 14; D gene: TRBD2; V gene: TRBV29-1; clone size: few; CDR3 DNA: TGCAGCGGGCTCGGGACTAGCGGGATTCGCGAGCAGTACTTC; CDR3 protein: CSGLGTSGIREQYF
J gene: TRBJ1-2; CDR3 length: 14; D gene: .; V gene: TRBV2; clone size: few; CDR3 DNA: TGTGCCAGCAGTGCGGCAGGGCACCCCAATGGCTACACCTTC; CDR3 protein: CASSAAGHPNGYTF
J gene: TRBJ1-2; CDR3 length: 14; D gene: TRBD1; V gene: TRBV6-1; clone size: .; CDR3 DNA: TGTGCCAGCAGAGAACCGGGACAGAGCTATGGCTACACCTTC; CDR3 protein: CASREPGQSYGYTF
J gene: TRBJ2-1; CDR3 length: 15; D gene: .; V gene: TRBV7-2; clone size: few; CDR3 DNA: TGTGCCAGCAGCTTAGAGAGACAGGAGTACAATGAGCAGTTCTTC; CDR3 protein: CASSLERQEYNEQFF
J gene: TRBJ2-5; CDR3 length: 14; D gene: TRBD1; V gene: TRBV5-1; clone size: .; CDR3 DNA: TGCGCCAGCAGTTTGGGACAGAACCAAGAGACCCAGTACTTC; CDR3 protein: CASSLGQNQETQYF
J gene: TRBJ2-1; CDR3 length: 11; D gene: .; V gene: TRBV28; clone size: few; CDR3 DNA: TGTGCCAGCGCCAGGGTTCATGAGCAGTTCTTC; CDR3 protein: CASARVHEQFF
J gene: TRBJ2-5; CDR3 length: 14; D gene: TRBD2; V gene: TRBV7-2; clone size: .; CDR3 DNA: TGTGCCAGCAGCTTAGCGGGAGGGTTAGAGACCCAGTACTTC; CDR3 protein: CASSLAGGLETQYF
J gene: TRBJ2-7; CDR3 length: 13; D gene: .; V gene: TRBV5-4; clone size: few; CDR3 DNA: TGTGCCAGCAGCTTGGAGGGGTCCTACGAGCAGTACTTC; CDR3 protein: CASSLEGSYEQYF
J gene: TRBJ2-5; CDR3 length: 15; D gene: TRBD2; V gene: TRBV7-2; clone size: .; CDR3 DNA: TGTGCCAGCAGCTTAGCAGCGGGAGCCCCTGAGACCCAGTACTTC; CDR3 protein: CASSLAAGAPETQYF
J gene: TRBJ2-1; CDR3 length: 15; D gene: TRBD2; V gene: TRBV28; clone size: .; CDR3 DNA: TGTGCCAGCAGTGCCCTAGCGGGCTCCTACAATGAGCAGTTCTTC; CDR3 protein: CASSALAGSYNEQFF
J gene: TRBJ1-1; CDR3 length: 14; D gene: TRBD1; V gene: TRBV5-1; clone size: .; CDR3 DNA: TGCGCCAGCAGCTTTGGACAGGGGTTAACTGAAGCTTTCTTT; CDR3 protein: CASSFGQGLTEAFF
J gene: TRBJ2-1; CDR3 length: 11; D gene: .; V gene: TRBV5-4; clone size: few; CDR3 DNA: TGTGCCAGCAGCTCGGACAGTGAGCAGTTCTTC; CDR3 protein: CASSSDSEQFF
J gene: TRBJ2-5; CDR3 length: 16; D gene: TRBD2; V gene: TRBV11-2; clone size: few; CDR3 DNA: TGTGCCAGCAGCTCGTGGACTAGCGGGAGCCAAGAGACCCAGTACTTC; CDR3 protein: CASSSWTSGSQETQYF
J gene: TRBJ1-6; CDR3 length: 15; D gene: TRBD1; V gene: TRBV4-3; clone size: few; CDR3 DNA: TGCGCCAGCAGCCCAGGACAGGGGGCAGGTTCACCCCTCCACTTT; CDR3 protein: CASSPGQGAGSPLHF